The 6 T cell receptor beta chains given below trace back to one sample, sequenced in a study of a mutant IDH1 vaccine in newly diagnosed glioma (dated by TCRdb to the early 2020s). This sample's time point label indicates: week 11, during vaccination. Every vaccine dose consisted of 300 ug of a 20-mer mutant IDH1 peptide in Montanide, administered subcutaneously together with topical imiquimod. The library was prepared using the immunoSEQ multiplex PCR assay. Imported from immuneACCESS, the table was reduced by TCRdb to in-frame sequences with V and J called. These copies leave out some clones; in studies compared against another copy, an unresolved V gene accounts for under half, and the cause of the remainder is not known. The sample data list around 120,000 clones, and just under 80% of these were observed just once. 4.5% to 6% of the sample goes to the ten largest clones. The antigens of these receptors remain unknown.

Sample: PBMCs, taken from a glioma patient whose treatment included an IDH1 peptide vaccine. The receptors here all came from a middle-aged man with glioma.

This chain connects TRBV6-5 to TRBJ2-3; D remains ambiguous. The V gene lost 0 bases and the J gene lost 1 base, with 8 bases spanning the gap. This CDR3 region has 15 residues. Germline lookup yields CDR1 MNHEY and CDR2 SVGAGI. In DNA form, the CDR3 reads TGTGCCAGCAGTTACTCGGGTTGGGGCACAGATACGCAGTATTTT. It encodes CASSYSGWGTDTQYF.

The V gene is TRBV27, the J gene TRBJ1-1, with 7 nucleotides matching TRBD1. CDR1 MNHEY and CDR2 SMNVEV come from the germline V gene (reference sequence). Trimming at V came to 3 bases and at J to 11 bases, leaving 6 bases not matched to a gene. The CDR3 spans 12 residues. CDR3 amino acids: CASSFQGGVAFF. The CDR3 nucleotides read TGTGCCAGCAGTTTCCAGGGGGGTGTTGCTTTCTTT.

The rearrangement links TRBV18 to TRBJ2-4; no firm D call. CDR1 and CDR2 (germline): KGHSH, LQKENI. The CDR3 has 18 residues. V gave up 2 bases and J gave up 8 bases, with 25 bases separating them. The DNA of the CDR3 is TGTGCCAGCTCACCAAAAGGTATCGGGCAGCCACTGTTCCACATTCAGTACTTC. Its translation: CASSPKGIGQPLFHIQYF.

The V gene is TRBV30, the J gene TRBJ1-1; the D is unclear. Trimming left V 2 bases short and J 2 bases short, with 9 bases between. CDR1 is GTSNPN, CDR2 SVGIG, per germline (reference sequence). The CDR3 has 13 amino acids. CDR3 bases: TGTGCCTGGAGTCCAGACGGTAACACTGAAGCTTTCTTT. Protein product: CAWSPDGNTEAFF.

The rearrangement joins TRBV19 to TRBJ1-3, with D unresolved. This CDR3 spans 15 amino acids. Trimming stripped 5 bases from V and 0 bases from J, with 11 bases between. Germline CDR1 LNHDA, CDR2 SQIVND (reference sequence). CDR3 sequence reads: CASSFGLTSGNTIYF. The CDR3, as DNA: TGTGCCAGTAGTTTCGGACTGACCTCTGGAAACACCATATATTTT.

The chain couples TRBV2 to TRBJ1-5; D gene unclear. Trimming took off 3 bases at V and 3 bases at J, with 9 bases between the two ends. The CDR3 loop spans 14 amino acids. CDR1 is SNHLY, CDR2 FYNNEI, per germline. CDR3 amino acids: CASSDGRDNQPQHF. The CDR3 DNA reads TGTGCCAGCAGTGACGGAAGGGACAATCAGCCCCAGCATTTT. Drawing the rest from reference TRBV2 and TRBJ1-5, the complete variable domain is EPEVTQTPSHQVTQMGQEVILRCVPISNHLYFYWYRQILGQKVEFLVSFYNNEISEKSEIFDDQFSVERPDGSNFTLKIRSTKLEDSAMYFCASSDGRDNQPQHFGDGTRLSIL.